This is a list of T cell receptor beta chains from one sample in a study of CD8 T cells in Susac syndrome. TCRdb re-derived calls from the immunoSEQ multiplex PCR reads in MiXCR, one entry per CDR3 protein. The top ten clones hold approximately 0.086% of a sample with under 200,000 distinct CDR3 sequences, roughly 90% of them seen once. Specimen: CD4+ T cells from PBMCs. These receptors originate from a human donor with Susac syndrome. Each CDR3 is given with its conserved first and last residue. A D gene is named only where the DNA matches it firmly. Clone size is shown for a subset of rows, as once, few, many or a class of expanded clone.

TRBJ1-2 TRBV29-1 . 17 . TGCAGCGTTGTGAGTACGACAGATTCTTCCTCTAACTATGGCTACACCTTC CSVVSTTDSSSNYGYTF
TRBJ2-6 TRBV7-9 once 19 . TGTGCCAGCAGCTTAGTGATCGCGGTCGCAAGCTCTGGGGCCAACGTCCTGACTTTC CASSLVIAVASSGANVLTF
TRBJ2-5 TRBV5-1 . 16 TRBD1 TGCGCCAGCAGCTTGGGGGTTACAGGGGTTCAAGAGACCCAGTACTTC CASSLGVTGVQETQYF
TRBJ2-2 TRBV18 . 16 TRBD2 TGTGCCAGCTCACCACTTCGTAGCGGGACCCCCGGGGAGCTGTTTTTT CASSPLRSGTPGELFF
TRBJ2-7 TRBV12-3/TRBV12-4 . 13 . TGTGCCAGCAGTTTAGGGCGGGCCTACGAGCAGTACTTC CASSLGRAYEQYF
TRBJ1-5 TRBV6-2/TRBV6-3 once 17 TRBD1 TGTGCCAGCAGCCACAGGGGGGCCACAGATAGCAATCAGCCCCAGCATTTT CASSHRGATDSNQPQHF
TRBJ2-7 TRBV9 . 14 . TGTGCCAGCAGCCTGGGACCGGACTCCTACGAGCAGTACTTC CASSLGPDSYEQYF
TRBJ2-1 TRBV12-3/TRBV12-4 . 15 . TGTGCCAGCAGTCATCTAGCTCAAAATAACAATGAGCAGTTCTTC CASSHLAQNNNEQFF
TRBJ1-2 TRBV10-3 once 11 . TGTGCCATCAGTAATTCGGATGGCTACACCTTC CAISNSDGYTF
TRBJ2-3 TRBV7-3 . 15 TRBD2 TGTGCCAGCAGCCCCCTTAGCGGGAGAGGGGATACGCAGTATTTT CASSPLSGRGDTQYF
TRBJ2-5 TRBV2 . 15 TRBD2 TGTGCCAGCATCCTCAGCGGGGGGGCCGAGGAGACCCAGTACTTC CASILSGGAEETQYF
TRBJ2-7 TRBV20-1 . 13 TRBD1 TGCAGTGCACAGACAGGGAGCTCCTACGAGCAGTACTTC CSAQTGSSYEQYF
TRBJ1-5 TRBV7-2 . 14 TRBD1 TGTGCCAGCAGCGAGGGTCAGGGGGGTTCGCCCCAGCATTTT CASSEGQGGSPQHF
TRBJ2-7 TRBV18 . 14 . TGTGCCAGCTCACCACGAGGGGTCCCCTACGAGCAGTACTTC CASSPRGVPYEQYF
TRBJ1-5 TRBV30 . 14 . TGTGCCTGGAGTGCGTGGGACCGCAATCAGCCCCAGCATTTT CAWSAWDRNQPQHF
TRBJ2-6 TRBV2 . 16 TRBD1 TGTGCCAGCATCCAAGACAGGGGATCTGGGGCCAACGTCCTGACTTTC CASIQDRGSGANVLTF
TRBJ2-7 TRBV19 . 13 TRBD1 TGTGCCAGTAGTATCGACAGGGGTTACGAGCAGTACTTC CASSIDRGYEQYF
TRBJ2-7 TRBV10-3 . 14 . TGTGCCATCGGTAAAAGGGACGGTTCCTACGAGCAGTACTTC CAIGKRDGSYEQYF
TRBJ2-1 TRBV18 . 14 TRBD2 TGTGCCAGCGCTTGGCGGGGGGACTACAATGAGCAGTTCTTC CASAWRGDYNEQFF
TRBJ2-2 TRBV19 . 15 . TGTGCCAGTAGTATTACTAGTTCCAACACCGGGGAGCTGTTTTTT CASSITSSNTGELFF
TRBJ2-1 TRBV3-1 once 15 . TGTGCCAGCAGCCAAGAACGAGTGGGGGACAATGAGCAGTTCTTC CASSQERVGDNEQFF
TRBJ2-3 TRBV2 . 14 . TGTGCCAGCGAGCGCGGGGTTAGCACAGATACGCAGTATTTT CASERGVSTDTQYF